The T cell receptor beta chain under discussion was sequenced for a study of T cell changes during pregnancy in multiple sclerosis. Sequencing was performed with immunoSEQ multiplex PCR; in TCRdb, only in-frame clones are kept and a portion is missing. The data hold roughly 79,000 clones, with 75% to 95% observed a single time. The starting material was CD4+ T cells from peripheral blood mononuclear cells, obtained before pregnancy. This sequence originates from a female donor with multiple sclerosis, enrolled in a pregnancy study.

The DNA of the CDR3 is TGTGCCAGCAGTTTAATGCCGAGGGTCGGATACTCCTACGAGCAGTACTTC. It encodes CASSLMPRVGYSYEQYF. The genes are TRBV27 and TRBJ2-7; possible D gene TRBD2, 5 bases. The germline V and J ends were trimmed by 2 bases and 0 bases, with 17 bases remaining between them. This CDR3 is 17 amino acids long. Germline CDR1 reads MNHEY; CDR2 reads SMNVEV (reference sequence).